Reported below is one T cell receptor (beta chain). This record belongs to a study of blood T cell repertoires in COVID-19. In the study overall: The analysed material was cDNA or gDNA that came from T cells, B-cell-depleted T cells, or PBMCs.

Germline V gene lookup returns CDR1 SGHTA and CDR2 FQGTGA. Deletions cut 5 bases from V and 7 bases from J, with 18 bases between. There are 16 residues in the CDR3. Participants, roughly 18 to 90 years old, spanned around 25 US areas. In the source study's methods: Cell counts per sample came from amplifying reference gene primers. Method: immunoSEQ multiplex PCR; TCRdb's copy keeps in-frame clones and lacks some. V, J and clone size are those of that table, while D and trimming were read from the DNA. The sample carries 200,000 to 250,000 clones, roughly 87% recorded once. The sample consisted of PBMCs or T cells enriched from blood (not recorded which). The source is a man aged 25 to 40 who had recovered from COVID-19. This rearrangement joins TRBV7-3 to TRBJ1-6; D is unresolved. This chain's CDR3 is CASSQRRAGFNSPLHF. Written as DNA, the CDR3 is TGTGCCAGCAGCCAGCGAAGAGCGGGGTTCAATTCACCCCTCCACTTT.